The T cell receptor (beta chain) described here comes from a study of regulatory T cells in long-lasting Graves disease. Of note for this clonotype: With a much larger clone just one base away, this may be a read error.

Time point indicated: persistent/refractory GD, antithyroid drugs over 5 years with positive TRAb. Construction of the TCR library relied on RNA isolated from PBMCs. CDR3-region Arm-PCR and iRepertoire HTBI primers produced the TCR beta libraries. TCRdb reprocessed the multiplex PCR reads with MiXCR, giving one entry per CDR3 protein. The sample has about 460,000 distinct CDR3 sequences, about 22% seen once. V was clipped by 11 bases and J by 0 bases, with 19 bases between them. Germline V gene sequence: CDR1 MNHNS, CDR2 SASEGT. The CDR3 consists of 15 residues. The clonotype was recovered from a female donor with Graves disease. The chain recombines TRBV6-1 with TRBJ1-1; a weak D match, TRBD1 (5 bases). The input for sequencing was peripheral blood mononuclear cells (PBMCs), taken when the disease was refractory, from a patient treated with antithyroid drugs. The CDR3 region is CAGKLPEGMNTEAFF. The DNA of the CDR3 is TGTGCCGGCAAATTACCAGAGGGGATGAACACTGAAGCTTTCTTT.